The 9 T cell receptor beta chains presented below share a single source sample, sequenced in a study of T-cell reconstitution after alpha-beta-depleted transplantation in children. Researchers prepared the TCRbeta library using unique molecular identifiers, the study reports. From the PCR reads, TCRdb called clonotypes with MiXCR, one entry per CDR3 protein. The table includes 350,000 to 450,000 distinct CDR3 sequences, roughly 21% detected once. The sequences come from PBMCs from the stem cell graft donor, collected from the stem cell graft. The receptors originated from a human donor who donated a stem cell graft to a child with acute myeloid leukemia.

This clonotype was observed a single time. This chain joins TRBV5-4 and TRBJ2-7; D is unresolved. Germline V gives CDR1 SGHNT, CDR2 YYREEE (reference sequence). This CDR3 has 14 amino acids. V was trimmed by 3 bases and J by 0 bases, leaving 10 bases between them. Written as DNA, the CDR3 is TGTGCCAGCAGCTCAGACTCCTACTCCTACGAGCAGTACTTC. As protein: CASSSDSYSYEQYF.

There are a few counts of this clonotype. The chain uses TRBV10-2 and TRBJ1-2, with 9 bases that match TRBD1. After removal of 3 bases from V and 8 bases from J, the junction contained 7 bases not matched to a gene. Per germline, CDR1 WSHSY and CDR2 SAAADI. The length of the CDR3 is 14 residues. The CDR3 loop reads CASSERTGVLGYTF. The CDR3 nucleotides read TGCGCCAGCAGTGAACGGACAGGGGTTCTCGGCTACACCTTC.

The CDR3 loop reads CASRTVLNTEAFF. The CDR3, as DNA: TGTGCCAGCCGGACAGTCTTGAACACTGAAGCTTTCTTT. This chain uses TRBV12-3 or TRBV12-4 with TRBJ1-1, with D tentatively TRBD1 (6 bases). The CDR3 consists of 13 residues. The V end was cut by 8 bases, the J end by 0 bases, with 10 bases between.

This clonotype was picked up many times. J is TRBJ2-7 and V is TRBV29-1; D gene ambiguous. V shed 2 bases and J shed 0 bases, with 8 bases lying between them. CDR3 length: 13 residues. CDR1 is SQVTM and CDR2 is ANQGSEA in the germline V gene. This CDR3 is CSVESENSYEQYF. CDR3 DNA sequence: TGCAGCGTTGAATCAGAGAACTCCTACGAGCAGTACTTC.

The DNA of the CDR3 is TGTGCCAGCAGTAGATCACCCCTCCACTTT. Amino acids: CASSRSPLHF. V is TRBV27 and J is TRBJ1-6; no clear D gene. Trimming cost V 5 bases and J 10 bases, with 3 bases left between them. This CDR3 has 10 amino acids. Germline V gene data show CDR1 as MNHEY and CDR2 as SMNVEV (reference sequence).

This clonotype was seen more than once but under ten times. The chain couples TRBV5-1 to TRBJ2-7, with 12 nucleotides matching TRBD2. Germline V gene data show CDR1 as SGHRS and CDR2 as YFSETQ. Trimming removed 4 bases from V and 2 bases from J; junction bases left unmatched: 16. The CDR3 is made up of 19 amino acids. The CDR3 region is CASSPLSGTSGQLAYEQYF. The CDR3 nucleotides read TGCGCCAGCAGCCCACTGTCCGGGACTAGCGGGCAGTTAGCCTACGAGCAGTACTTC.

V usage is TRBV9 and J usage is TRBJ2-1, with D perhaps matching TRBD2 (6 bases). The CDR3 extends over 16 amino acids. With 3 bases removed from V and 2 bases from J, the gap between germline ends came to 15 bases. Germline loops: CDR1 SGDLS, CDR2 YYNGEE. The CDR3 nucleotides are TGTGCCAGCAGCGGAGCCGGATGGGAGGCCTACAATGAGCAGTTCTTC. It codes for CASSGAGWEAYNEQFF.

This clonotype was observed at least ten times. The chain links TRBV20-1 to TRBJ2-1, with 10 bases aligning to TRBD2. Germline V gene data show CDR1 as DFQATT and CDR2 as SNEGSKA (reference sequence). This CDR3 has 12 residues. CDR3 in DNA: TGCTCAAGCGGGAGGGCCTACAATGAGCAGTTCTTC. Translating gives CSSGRAYNEQFF.

The table lists this clonotype with many counts. The chain is built from TRBV20-1 and TRBJ2-3; tentative D call: TRBD1 (5 bases). The germline V and J ends were trimmed by 3 bases and 4 bases, with 11 bases remaining between them. CDR3 length equals 13 residues. In germline, CDR1 is DFQATT, CDR2 SNEGSKA (reference sequence). CDR3 in amino acids: CSARARVADTQYF. CDR3 DNA: TGCAGTGCTAGGGCCAGGGTAGCAGATACGCAGTATTTT.